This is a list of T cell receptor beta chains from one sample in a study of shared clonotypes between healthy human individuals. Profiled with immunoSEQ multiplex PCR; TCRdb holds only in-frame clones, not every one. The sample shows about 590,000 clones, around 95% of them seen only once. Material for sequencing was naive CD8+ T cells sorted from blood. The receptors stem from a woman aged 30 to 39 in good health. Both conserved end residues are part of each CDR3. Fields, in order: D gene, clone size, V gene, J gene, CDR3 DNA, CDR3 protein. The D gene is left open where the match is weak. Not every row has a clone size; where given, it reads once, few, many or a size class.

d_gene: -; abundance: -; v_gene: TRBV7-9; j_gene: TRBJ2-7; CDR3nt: TGTGCCAGCAGCTTTGAGGGGGGGCTCTCCTACGAGCAGTACTTC; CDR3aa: CASSFEGGLSYEQYF
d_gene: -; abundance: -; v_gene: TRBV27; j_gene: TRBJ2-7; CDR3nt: TGTGCCAGCAGTTTAGGGGAGACCTACGAGCAGTACTTC; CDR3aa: CASSLGETYEQYF
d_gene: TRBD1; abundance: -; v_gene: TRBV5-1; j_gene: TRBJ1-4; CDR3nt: TGCGCCAGCAGCTTGGCACAGGGGGGGCCTAATGAAAAACTGTTTTTT; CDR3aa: CASSLAQGGPNEKLFF
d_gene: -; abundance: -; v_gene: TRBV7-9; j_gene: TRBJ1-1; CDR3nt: TGTGCCAGCAGCTTACCTGATGCGGGGGATACTGAAGCTTTCTTT; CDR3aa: CASSLPDAGDTEAFF
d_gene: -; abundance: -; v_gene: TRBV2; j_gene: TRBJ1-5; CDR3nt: TGTGCCAGCAAATCCAGGGCAAGCAATCAGCCCCAGCATTTT; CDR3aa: CASKSRASNQPQHF
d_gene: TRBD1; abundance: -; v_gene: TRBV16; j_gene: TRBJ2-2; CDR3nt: TGTGCCAGCAGCCCGCTCGGGACAGGGGGCACCGGGGAGCTGTTTTTT; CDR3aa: CASSPLGTGGTGELFF
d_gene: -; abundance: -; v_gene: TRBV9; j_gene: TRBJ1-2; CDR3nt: TGTGCCAGCAGCGTAGGGGGGACCTCTAACTATGGCTACACCTTC; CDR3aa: CASSVGGTSNYGYTF
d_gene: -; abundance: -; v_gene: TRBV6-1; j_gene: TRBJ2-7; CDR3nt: TGTGCCAGCAGTGATGGAGGGCTACCCTCCTACGAGCAGTACTTC; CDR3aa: CASSDGGLPSYEQYF
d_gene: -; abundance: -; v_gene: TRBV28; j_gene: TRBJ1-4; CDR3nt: TGTGCCAGCAGTCTCTTACAGGGTTTCTCTAATGAAAAACTGTTTTTT; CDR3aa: CASSLLQGFSNEKLFF
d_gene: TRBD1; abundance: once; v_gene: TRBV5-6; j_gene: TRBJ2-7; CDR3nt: TGTGCCAGCAGCGCGATCGGGACAGGATCCTACGAGCAGTACTTC; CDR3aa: CASSAIGTGSYEQYF
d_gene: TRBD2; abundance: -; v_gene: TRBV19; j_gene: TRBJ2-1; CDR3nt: TGTGCCAGTAGTGGGTCGGGAGGGCAGGTGAATGAGCAGTTCTTC; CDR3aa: CASSGSGGQVNEQFF
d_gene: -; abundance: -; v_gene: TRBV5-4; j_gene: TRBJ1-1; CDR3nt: TGTGCCAGCAGCTTGACCGATGCTGAAGCTTTCTTT; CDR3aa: CASSLTDAEAFF
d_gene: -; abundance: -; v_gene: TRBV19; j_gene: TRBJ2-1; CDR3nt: TGTGCCAGTAGTCCTTATCTAGGGAGTGAGCAGTTCTTC; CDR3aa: CASSPYLGSEQFF
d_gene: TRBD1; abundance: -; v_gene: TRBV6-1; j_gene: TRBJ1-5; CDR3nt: TGTGCCAGCAGAACTGACAGGGACCCCAATCAGCCCCAGCATTTT; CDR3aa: CASRTDRDPNQPQHF
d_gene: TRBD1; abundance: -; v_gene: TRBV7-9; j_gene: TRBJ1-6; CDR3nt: TGTGCCAGCAGCCCTCCCATCGGACAGGGAAATTCACCCCTCCACTTT; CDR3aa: CASSPPIGQGNSPLHF
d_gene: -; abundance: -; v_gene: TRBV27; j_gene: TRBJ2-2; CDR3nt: TGTGCCAGCAGTTCCGGGACTAACACCGGGGAGCTGTTTTTT; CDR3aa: CASSSGTNTGELFF
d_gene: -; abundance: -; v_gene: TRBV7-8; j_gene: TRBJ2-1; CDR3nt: TGTGCCAGCAGCTTAGTTGACTTCTCCTACAATGAGCAGTTCTTC; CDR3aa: CASSLVDFSYNEQFF
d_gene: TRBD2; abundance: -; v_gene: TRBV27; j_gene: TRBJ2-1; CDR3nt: TGTGCCAGCAGTACCGGGACTAGCGAGTTCTTC; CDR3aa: CASSTGTSEFF
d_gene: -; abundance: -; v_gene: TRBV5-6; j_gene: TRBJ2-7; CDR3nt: TGTGCCAGCAGCCGAGGACTGGCTAAGTACGAGCAGTACTTC; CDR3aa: CASSRGLAKYEQYF
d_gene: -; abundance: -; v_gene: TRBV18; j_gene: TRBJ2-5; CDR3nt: TGTGCCAGCTCACCCCTGGGGGGACGGTACCAAGAGACCCAGTACTTC; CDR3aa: CASSPLGGRYQETQYF
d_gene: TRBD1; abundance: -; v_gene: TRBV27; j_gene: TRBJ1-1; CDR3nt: TGTGCCAGCAGTTTCGGGACAGGGGTGGCGACTGAAGCTTTCTTT; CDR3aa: CASSFGTGVATEAFF